Shown below are 18 T cell receptor beta chains from a single sample sequenced in a study of T cells after yellow fever vaccination. Via MiXCR, TCRdb re-called the 5' RACE reads, giving one row per CDR3 protein. This sample has 200,000 to 300,000 distinct CDR3 sequences, with more than 6.5% found just once. This specimen consisted of CD4+ T cells sorted from PBMCs, obtained on the day of the yellow fever booster vaccination. The receptor set was obtained from a young man who received the YFV17D yellow fever vaccine.

The gene calls are TRBV5-1 and TRBJ1-4; unclear D gene. This CDR3 spans 14 amino acids. The germline V gene encodes CDR1 SGHRS and CDR2 YFSETQ. Trimming cost V 2 bases and J 13 bases, with 18 bases left between them. CDR3: CASSFGDPTFGLFF. The CDR3 nucleotides are TGCGCCAGCAGCTTTGGAGACCCGACATTCGGACTGTTTTTT.

The J gene is TRBJ2-1, the V gene TRBV7-9; D is uncertain. V lost 5 bases and J 5 bases, leaving 7 bases between the germline ends. The CDR3 has 12 amino acids. CDR1 SEHNR and CDR2 FQNEAQ come from the germline V gene (reference sequence). Written as DNA, the CDR3 is TGTGCCAGCAGCAAACTGGACAATGAGCAGTTCTTC. Translation gives CASSKLDNEQFF.

There are a few counts of this clonotype. The chain combines TRBV23-1 with TRBJ2-5, with a possible D match to TRBD2 (6 bases). TRBV23-1 is marked as an open reading frame, function uncertain. V was trimmed by 8 bases and J by 4 bases, leaving 23 bases between them. This CDR3 region has 16 residues. The CDR3 reads CASSQGREAMGETQYF. DNA of the CDR3: TGCGCCAGCTCCCAGGGTAGGGAGGCTATGGGAGAGACCCAGTACTTC.

The chain carries TRBV4-3 and TRBJ2-1; 9 bases map to TRBD2. V shed 3 bases, J shed 4 bases, and the junction held 7 bases outside the gene matches. The germline V gene encodes CDR1 LGHNA and CDR2 YSLEER. CDR3 size: 16 residues. The CDR3, as DNA: TGCGCCAGCAGCCAGGGAGCGGGAGGAAATTACAATGAGCAGTTCTTC. It specifies CASSQGAGGNYNEQFF.

This chain uses TRBV5-1 with TRBJ2-7; possible D gene TRBD1, 6 bases. This CDR3 spans 14 amino acids. V was cut by 5 bases and J by 3 bases, with 15 bases left in between. Germline lookup yields CDR1 SGHRS and CDR2 YFSETQ. The CDR3 DNA reads as TGCGCCAGCAGTCACAACTACAGGGACTACGAGCAGTACTTC. Translating gives CASSHNYRDYEQYF. Full variable domain (remainder filled in from reference TRBV5-1 and TRBJ2-7): KAGVTQTPRYLIKTRGQQVTLSCSPISGHRSVSWYQQTPGQGLQFLFEYFSETQRNKGNFPGRFSGRQFSNSRSEMNVSTLELGDSALYLCASSHNYRDYEQYFGPGTRLTVT.

This clonotype turned up a few times. An end of the junction differs from the germline gene, which may be a read error. V gene TRBV20-1 combines with J gene TRBJ2-7, with TRBD1 identical over 10 bases. CDR1 DFQATT and CDR2 SNEGSKA come from the germline V gene (reference sequence). The CDR3 is made up of 15 amino acids. The CDR3 here is CSAAARDRGSDEQYF. The CDR3 DNA sequence: TGCAGTGCCGCAGCACGGGACAGGGGCTCCGACGAGCAGTACTTC.

Only a few counts were recorded for this clonotype. Relative to the germline gene, one junction end is altered; a read error may explain this. The V gene is TRBV7-3, the J gene TRBJ2-3; TRBD1 matches 8 bases. CDR3 length: 15 residues. Germline CDR1 reads SGHTA; CDR2 reads FQGTGA. CDR3 protein: CASSITGGWTDTQYF. The CDR3 DNA is TGTGCCAGCAGCATAACAGGGGGATGGACAGATACGCAGTATTTT.

The V call is TRBV5-4, the J call TRBJ1-3; no clear D gene. This CDR3 region has 15 residues. The germline V gene has CDR1 SGHNT and CDR2 YYREEE (reference sequence). The V end lost 3 bases, the J end lost 3 bases, and 13 bases lay between the germline ends. The CDR3 sequence: CASSSQPSGGNTIYF. The CDR3 coding sequence is TGTGCCAGCAGCTCCCAGCCCTCCGGTGGAAACACCATATATTTT.

In its sample, this clonotype was seen many times. The chain uses TRBV29-1 and TRBJ1-1; D remains unclear. Looked up from germline, CDR1 is SQVTM and CDR2 is ANQGSEA. The V gene lost 4 bases and the J gene lost 2 bases, with 11 bases spanning the gap. This CDR3 region has 13 residues. The chain's CDR3 is CSVGPALNTEAFF. As DNA, the CDR3 is TGCAGCGTTGGTCCAGCCCTAAACACTGAAGCTTTCTTT.

This clonotype came up a few times. The gene calls are TRBV10-3 and TRBJ2-6, with TRBD2 matching 8 bases. The CDR3 has 15 amino acids. Germline CDR1 is ENHRY and CDR2 is SYGVKD. After removal of 8 bases from V and 2 bases from J, the junction contained 5 bases not matched to a gene. The CDR3 DNA is TGTGCCATCCGGGAGGGCCTTGCTGGGGCCAACGTCCTGACTTTC. The encoded protein is CAIREGLAGANVLTF.

This clonotype turned up a few times. V gene TRBV7-2 combines with J gene TRBJ2-3, with no clear D. The V end was cut by 3 bases, the J end by 2 bases, with 9 bases between. The germline V gene has CDR1 SGHTA and CDR2 FQGNSA. The length of the CDR3 is 14 residues. The CDR3, as DNA: TGTGCCAGCAGCTTTCGGACCCACACAGATACGCAGTATTTT. Amino acid sequence: CASSFRTHTDTQYF. Drawing the rest from reference TRBV7-2 and TRBJ2-3, the complete variable domain is GAGVSQSPSNKVTEKGKDVELRCDPISGHTALYWYRQSLGQGLEFLIYFQGNSAPDKSGLPSDRFSAERTGGSVSTLTIQRTQQEDSAVYLCASSFRTHTDTQYFGPGTRLTVL.

This chain links TRBV6-2 or TRBV6-3 with TRBJ2-1; TRBD2 matches 9 bases. V gave up 0 bases and J gave up 14 bases; unmatched junction bases: 14. Germline V CDR1 and CDR2: MNHEY, SVGEGT. CDR3 size: 16 residues. CDR3 region: CASSYSTIGTSRTEFF. As DNA, the CDR3 is TGTGCCAGCAGTTACTCAACGATAGGGACTAGCAGGACAGAGTTCTTC.

DNA for the CDR3: TGTGCCAGCAGCTTCGATTTAGCGGGAATCCAAGAGACCCAGTACTTC. Its translation is CASSFDLAGIQETQYF. The rearrangement links TRBV5-4 to TRBJ2-5, with 8 bases identical to TRBD2. Looked up from germline, CDR1 is SGHNT and CDR2 is YYREEE (reference sequence). This CDR3 region has 16 residues. The ends lost 2 bases at V and 1 base at J; junction bases unmatched: 7.

This clonotype was detected ten times or more. The chain joins TRBV11-2 to TRBJ2-3; D gene ambiguous. The CDR3 runs to 13 residues. V was shortened by 5 bases and J by 2 bases, with 8 bases between the two germline ends. Germline V CDR1 and CDR2: SGHAT, FQNNGV. The DNA for the CDR3 is TGTGCCAGCAGCCAACCAAACACAGATACGCAGTATTTT. The encoded protein is CASSQPNTDTQYF.

The sample holds a few counts of this clonotype. The chain employs TRBV5-4 and TRBJ2-2; tentative D call: TRBD2 (5 bases). The germline V gene has CDR1 SGHNT and CDR2 YYREEE (reference sequence). This CDR3 comprises 13 residues. Trimming shortened V by 0 bases and J by 7 bases, and 7 bases separated the two germline ends. The CDR3 nucleotides are TGTGCCAGCAGCTTGGAGGCGGGCGGGGAGCTGTTTTTT. Its protein product is CASSLEAGGELFF.

This clonotype was observed many times. The rearrangement links TRBV29-1 to TRBJ2-7; TRBD1 matches at 7 bases. CDR1 and CDR2 (germline): SQVTM, ANQGSEA. V shed 4 bases and J 0 bases; nucleotides not matched to a gene: 9. The CDR3 spans 15 residues. The CDR3 region has the DNA TGCAGCGTTGGAGGGGGCACGGCGAGCTCCTACGAGCAGTACTTC. The encoded protein is CSVGGGTASSYEQYF.

This clonotype was counted a few times. This chain uses TRBV7-9 with TRBJ1-1; maybe TRBD1 (6 bases). Trimming took off 5 bases at V and 2 bases at J, with 12 bases between the two ends. Germline CDR1 SEHNR, CDR2 FQNEAQ (reference sequence). The CDR3 runs to 14 residues. CDR3 nucleotide sequence: TGTGCCAGCAGCGCCAGGGGAGGAAACACTGAAGCTTTCTTT. This translates into CASSARGGNTEAFF.

Only a few counts were recorded for this clonotype. The genes are TRBV7-2 and TRBJ2-7; maybe TRBD2 (5 bases). The CDR3 runs 16 residues. Germline values: CDR1 SGHTA, CDR2 FQGNSA. Trimming took off 1 base at V and 6 bases at J, with 19 bases between the two ends. Here the CDR3 reads CASSLEASTQTGEQYF. The CDR3 DNA reads as TGTGCCAGCAGCTTAGAGGCTAGCACTCAGACGGGCGAGCAGTACTTC.